The 27 T cell receptor beta chains given below trace back to one sample, sequenced in a study of CD8 T cells in Susac syndrome. A quantity of roughly 0.5 to 1 ug RNA underwent reverse transcription using random hexamers. Each CDR3 protein is one row after TCRdb ran MiXCR on the immunoSEQ multiplex PCR reads. The data contain approximately 190,000 distinct CDR3 sequences, approximately 95% of them singletons. The sequenced sample was CD8+ T cells from PBMCs. The receptors come from a human donor with Susac syndrome.

The rearrangement uses TRBV30 and TRBJ1-6; no clear D. Germline V gives CDR1 GTSNPN, CDR2 SVGIG (reference sequence). The CDR3 contains 17 residues. Trimming stripped 0 bases from V and 5 bases from J, with 17 bases between. The DNA for the CDR3 is TGTGCCTGGAGTGTACAGAGTTTCGGGATGAATAATTCACCCCTCCACTTT. This encodes CAWSVQSFGMNNSPLHF. Full variable domain (rest looked up from reference TRBV30 and TRBJ1-6): SQTIHQWPATLVQPVGSPLSLECTVEGTSNPNLYWYRQAAGRGLQLLFYSVGIGQISSEVPQNLSASRPQDRQFILSSKKLLLSDSGFYLCAWSVQSFGMNNSPLHFGNGTRLTVT.

This chain connects TRBV6-5 to TRBJ2-1; 8 bases are shared with TRBD1. Per germline, CDR1 MNHEY and CDR2 SVGAGI. V lost 2 bases, J lost 3 bases, and 6 bases stayed unmatched. The CDR3 is 16 amino acids. The DNA for the CDR3 is TGTGCCAGCAGTTACGAAGCGACAGGGGACTACAATGAGCAGTTCTTC. As protein: CASSYEATGDYNEQFF.

The genes are TRBV30 and TRBJ1-1; unclear D gene. The CDR3 is 11 amino acids. V shed 2 bases and J shed 9 bases, with 10 bases lying between them. Germline loops: CDR1 GTSNPN, CDR2 SVGIG (reference sequence). In DNA, the CDR3 is TGTGCCTGGAGTTGGTCGCGGCAAGCTTTCTTT. Its translation: CAWSWSRQAFF.

This chain connects TRBV9 to TRBJ2-7, with D possibly TRBD2 on 6 matching bases. From germline, CDR1 is SGDLS and CDR2 YYNGEE. This CDR3 is built from 15 residues. The V end lost 0 bases, the J end lost 0 bases, and 10 bases lay between the germline ends. CDR3 in amino acids: CASSVGGDGSYEQYF. DNA for the CDR3: TGTGCCAGCAGCGTAGGGGGGGACGGCTCCTACGAGCAGTACTTC.

This sequence joins TRBV5-8 and TRBJ2-5; D could derive from TRBD1 or TRBD2 (5 bases each). There are 15 residues in the CDR3. V was trimmed by 3 bases and J by 5 bases, leaving 17 bases between them. Per germline, CDR1 SGHTS and CDR2 YDEGEE. CDR3 sequence (DNA): TGTGCCAGCAGCTACGGGGTGTGGGGCCGGGAGACCCAGTACTTC. It codes for CASSYGVWGRETQYF.

The chain is built from TRBV4-1 and TRBJ2-6; D could derive from TRBD1 or TRBD2 (5 bases each). Germline V gives CDR1 MGHRA, CDR2 YSYEKL. The CDR3 contains 14 residues. V dropped 3 bases and J dropped 2 bases, with 5 bases sitting between them. CDR3 DNA: TGCGCCAGCAGCCAGGGGGCTGGGGCCAACGTCCTGACTTTC. Translating gives CASSQGAGANVLTF.

The V and J genes are TRBV4-2 and TRBJ1-5, with D uncertain. Trimming left V 6 bases short and J 5 bases short, with 8 bases between. This CDR3 comprises 12 residues. CDR1 and CDR2 from the germline V gene are LGHNA and YNFKEQ. CDR3 bases: TGTGCCAGCAGTCACGAGGATCAGCCCCAGCATTTT. Protein sequence: CASSHEDQPQHF.

This clonotype was counted a single time. The V and J genes are TRBV5-1 and TRBJ2-2; TRBD1 aligns across 11 bases. V dropped 6 bases and J dropped 3; count of bases not matched to a gene: 19. Germline V gene data show CDR1 as SGHRS and CDR2 as YFSETQ. There are 20 residues in the CDR3. This chain's CDR3 is CASMPTGGRTGGTDTGELFF. The CDR3 coding sequence is TGCGCCAGCATGCCCACCGGGGGCAGGACAGGGGGCACTGACACCGGGGAGCTGTTTTTT.

This chain links TRBV13 with TRBJ1-5, with D perhaps matching TRBD1 (5 bases). V gave up 5 bases and J gave up 0 bases, with 17 bases separating them. Germline V gene lookup returns CDR1 PRHDT and CDR2 FYEKMQ (reference sequence). The CDR3 has 17 amino acids. The DNA of the CDR3 is TGTGCCAGCAGCCTCCGCGGGGGGGATAATAGCAATCAGCCCCAGCATTTT. Translated: CASSLRGGDNSNQPQHF.

The sample holds one count of this clonotype. V and J are TRBV29-1 and TRBJ2-7; TRBD2 is a possible D gene (6 bases). V dropped 4 bases and J dropped 2 bases, with 18 bases sitting between them. The length of the CDR3 is 15 residues. Germline V gene data show CDR1 as SQVTM and CDR2 as ANQGSEA. CDR3 sequence: CSVVVPGAHPYEQYF. The CDR3 coding sequence is TGCAGCGTTGTGGTTCCGGGAGCCCATCCCTACGAGCAGTACTTC.

The J gene is TRBJ2-7, the V gene TRBV11-2, with D possibly being TRBD1 (6 bases). V was trimmed by 4 bases and J by 0 bases, leaving 13 bases between them. Germline V gives CDR1 SGHAT, CDR2 FQNNGV. The CDR3 length is 15 residues. CDR3 loop: CASSYSGTPSYEQYF. DNA for the CDR3: TGTGCCAGCAGCTACTCCGGGACACCCTCCTACGAGCAGTACTTC.

The rearrangement joins TRBV20-1 to TRBJ2-1; D may be TRBD1 or TRBD2 (6 bases each). CDR3 length equals 14 residues. Germline V lookup: CDR1 DFQATT, CDR2 SNEGSKA (reference sequence). As DNA, the CDR3 is TGCACCGGGGCCGGAGGGCAGGGGAACAATGAGCAGTTCTTC. Translation gives CTGAGGQGNNEQFF.

The chain couples TRBV4-2 to TRBJ2-7, with D tentatively TRBD2 (6 bases). Deletions cut 1 base from V and 3 bases from J, with 16 bases between. The V gene's germline CDR1 is LGHNA and CDR2 YNFKEQ. CDR3 length: 16 residues. The CDR3 is CASSQVVGGEDYEQYF. CDR3 coding DNA: TGTGCCAGCAGCCAAGTGGTTGGAGGGGAAGACTACGAGCAGTACTTC.

The gene calls are TRBV4-1 and TRBJ2-7, with 8 nucleotides matching TRBD1. The ends lost 0 bases at V and 2 bases at J; junction bases unmatched: 9. The V gene's germline CDR1 is MGHRA and CDR2 YSYEKL. The length of the CDR3 is 17 residues. The DNA of the CDR3 is TGCGCCAGCAGCCAAGATCCCGCAGGGGGCTATGCCTACGAGCAGTACTTC. As protein: CASSQDPAGGYAYEQYF.

The V and J genes are TRBV5-1 and TRBJ1-5; D may be TRBD1 (5 bases). V lost 0 bases and J lost 5, with 9 bases in between. From germline, CDR1 is SGHRS and CDR2 YFSETQ. This CDR3 spans 14 amino acids. The CDR3 reads CASSLAGVDQPQHF. The CDR3 DNA reads TGCGCCAGCAGCTTGGCGGGGGTGGATCAGCCCCAGCATTTT.

The chain has TRBV9 and TRBJ1-5; D perhaps matches TRBD1 (5 bases). Germline V CDR1 and CDR2: SGDLS, YYNGEE. V was clipped by 1 base and J by 4 bases, with 9 bases between them. CDR3 length: 14 residues. CDR3 residues: CASSVSGTNQPQHF. CDR3 DNA: TGTGCCAGCAGCGTATCGGGGACGAATCAGCCCCAGCATTTT.

The J gene is TRBJ2-3, the V gene TRBV5-4; TRBD2 matches 7 bases. This CDR3 region has 14 residues. V shed 5 bases, J shed 4 bases, and the junction held 7 bases outside the gene matches. Germline V lookup: CDR1 SGHNT, CDR2 YYREEE (reference sequence). The CDR3 DNA is TGTGCCAGCAGGCCGCATGCGGGAGCAGATACGCAGTATTTT. Protein: CASRPHAGADTQYF.

The gene calls are TRBV16 and TRBJ2-7, with 8 nucleotides matching TRBD1. CDR3 size: 15 residues. V shed 2 bases, J shed 5 bases, and the junction held 8 bases outside the gene matches. Germline CDR1 and CDR2: KGHSY and FQNENV. In DNA form, the CDR3 reads TGTGCCAGCAGCCAAGGGAGACAGGGGTGGAACGAGCAGTACTTC. Translating gives CASSQGRQGWNEQYF.

The chain recombines TRBV9 with TRBJ2-7; D unclear. Germline-derived CDR1 and CDR2 are SGDLS and YYNGEE. CDR3 length: 14 residues. V gave up 0 bases and J gave up 0 bases, with 7 bases separating them. CDR3 nucleotides: TGTGCCAGCAGCGTAGGTCACAGCTCCTACGAGCAGTACTTC. Amino acids: CASSVGHSSYEQYF.

V usage is TRBV5-1 and J usage is TRBJ2-1; D not resolved. This CDR3 is built from 13 residues. The germline V gene has CDR1 SGHRS and CDR2 YFSETQ. V was cut by 0 bases and J by 8 bases, with 9 bases left in between. The CDR3 DNA follows: TGCGCCAGCAGCTTGGCCCATACCGATGAGCAGTTCTTC. Its protein is CASSLAHTDEQFF.

The chain is built from TRBV13 and TRBJ2-1, with D perhaps matching TRBD1 (6 bases). CDR1 and CDR2 (germline): PRHDT, FYEKMQ (reference sequence). The V end lost 3 bases, the J end lost 1 base, and 10 bases lay between the germline ends. The CDR3 totals 15 residues. The CDR3 DNA sequence: TGTGCCAGCAGCTTGACCAGGGGATCCTACAATGAGCAGTTCTTC. Its translation is CASSLTRGSYNEQFF.

J is TRBJ2-7 and V is TRBV30; D not resolved. The CDR3 contains 13 residues. The V gene lost 0 bases and the J gene lost 6 bases, with 12 bases spanning the gap. Germline values: CDR1 GTSNPN, CDR2 SVGIG (reference sequence). CDR3 nucleotides: TGTGCCTGGAGTGTACCCCCCCAGTGCGAGCAGTACTTC. Its protein is CAWSVPPQCEQYF.

The rearrangement links TRBV2 to TRBJ2-1; weak D call: TRBD1 (5 bases). The CDR3 is 13 amino acids. Germline CDR1 SNHLY, CDR2 FYNNEI. V was cut by 5 bases and J by 9 bases, with 14 bases left in between. In nucleotides, the CDR3 is TGTGCCAGCAGTCGCGATCAGGGTGGTGAGCAGTTCTTC. Translation gives CASSRDQGGEQFF.

The table lists this clonotype with a few counts. J is TRBJ2-3 and V is TRBV20-1; D possibly corresponds to TRBD2 (6 bases). In germline, CDR1 is DFQATT, CDR2 SNEGSKA (reference sequence). This CDR3 has 13 amino acids. V lost 1 base, J lost 4 bases, and 9 bases lay in between. The CDR3 region has the DNA TGCAGTGCTAGAGTGGAGGGTGCAGATACGCAGTATTTT. Translating gives CSARVEGADTQYF.

V gene TRBV28 combines with J gene TRBJ2-4; maybe TRBD2 (5 bases). The CDR3 is 13 residues long. V gave up 6 bases and J gave up 7 bases, with 13 bases separating them. Germline CDR1 reads MDHEN; CDR2 reads SYDVKM. The CDR3: CASSYPRGNIQYF. CDR3 DNA sequence: TGTGCCAGCAGCTACCCCCGCGGGAACATTCAGTACTTC.

The chain uses TRBV4-1 and TRBJ2-7, with D possibly matching TRBD2 (5 bases). This CDR3 has 14 residues. The germline V and J ends were trimmed by 1 base and 2 bases, with 9 bases remaining between them. CDR1 and CDR2 from the germline V gene are MGHRA and YSYEKL. In DNA form, the CDR3 reads TGCGCCAGCAGCCAAGCGGGAAGAGCCTACGAGCAGTACTTC. Protein product: CASSQAGRAYEQYF.

This clonotype was seen just once. The chain has TRBV4-1 and TRBJ1-3, with D perhaps TRBD1 (5 bases). V dropped 3 bases and J dropped 0 bases, with 9 bases sitting between them. The length of the CDR3 is 15 residues. The germline gives CDR1 MGHRA, CDR2 YSYEKL. This CDR3 reads CASSQGVFSGNTIYF. The CDR3 bases are TGCGCCAGCAGCCAGGGGGTATTCTCTGGAAACACCATATATTTT.